A selection of T cell receptor beta chains follows, all from one sample in a study of shared clonotypes between healthy human individuals. The assay was immunoSEQ multiplex PCR, and TCRdb's table has in-frame clones only and misses some. The table has around 1.6 million clones, about 98% seen once; the top ten hold about 0.4%. Sequencing used naive CD4+ T cells sorted from blood. Every receptor here comes from a man younger than 40 in good health. CDR3s include the opening cysteine and the closing phenylalanine or tryptophan. D genes are given only for firm matches. Clone size is stated in some rows and not others, as once, few, many or a class when expanded.

j_call: TRBJ2-1
v_call: TRBV28
d_call: TRBD2
clone_size: -
cdr3_aa: CASSLPVTSGRNIEQFF
cdr3_nt: TGTGCCAGCAGTTTGCCCGTAACTAGCGGGAGAAATATTGAGCAGTTCTTC

j_call: TRBJ2-2
v_call: TRBV19
d_call: -
clone_size: -
cdr3_aa: CASSPVGELFF
cdr3_nt: TGTGCCAGTAGTCCCGTCGGGGAGCTGTTTTTT

j_call: TRBJ1-5
v_call: TRBV28
d_call: -
clone_size: -
cdr3_aa: CATDLVDQPQHF
cdr3_nt: TGTGCCACCGACCTGGTGGATCAGCCCCAGCATTTT

j_call: TRBJ2-3
v_call: TRBV19
d_call: -
clone_size: -
cdr3_aa: CASTQAVVGTDTQYF
cdr3_nt: TGTGCCAGTACCCAGGCGGTGGTGGGCACAGATACGCAGTATTTT

j_call: TRBJ2-7
v_call: TRBV5-4
d_call: -
clone_size: -
cdr3_aa: CASSSPPTYEQYF
cdr3_nt: TGTGCCAGCAGCTCCCCCCCCACCTACGAGCAGTACTTC

j_call: TRBJ1-2
v_call: TRBV28
d_call: -
clone_size: -
cdr3_aa: CASSLLSGYTF
cdr3_nt: TGTGCCAGCAGTTTATTATCTGGCTACACCTTC

j_call: TRBJ2-7
v_call: TRBV15
d_call: -
clone_size: once
cdr3_aa: CATSRRDLSYEQYF
cdr3_nt: TGTGCCACCAGCCGACGGGACTTATCCTACGAGCAGTACTTC

j_call: TRBJ2-7
v_call: TRBV5-6
d_call: TRBD1
clone_size: once
cdr3_aa: CASSLPGQGYEQYF
cdr3_nt: TGTGCCAGCAGCTTGCCGGGACAGGGCTACGAGCAGTACTTC

j_call: TRBJ2-5
v_call: TRBV15
d_call: TRBD1
clone_size: -
cdr3_aa: CATLRDRGHYETQYF
cdr3_nt: TGTGCCACGCTAAGAGACAGGGGGCATTACGAGACCCAGTACTTC

j_call: TRBJ2-5
v_call: TRBV7-2
d_call: -
clone_size: -
cdr3_aa: CASSRRVQETQYF
cdr3_nt: TGTGCCAGCAGCCGCAGGGTTCAAGAGACCCAGTACTTC

j_call: TRBJ2-7
v_call: TRBV11-2
d_call: -
clone_size: -
cdr3_aa: CASTKRAMSSYEQYF
cdr3_nt: TGTGCCAGCACCAAGAGGGCTATGAGTTCCTACGAGCAGTACTTC

j_call: TRBJ2-7
v_call: TRBV9
d_call: TRBD2
clone_size: -
cdr3_aa: CASSVDPSGRTYEQYF
cdr3_nt: TGTGCCAGCAGCGTAGATCCTAGCGGGAGAACCTACGAGCAGTACTTC

j_call: TRBJ1-1
v_call: TRBV10-3
d_call: -
clone_size: once
cdr3_aa: CAISDTSSYTEAFF
cdr3_nt: TGTGCCATCAGTGATACCTCATCTTACACTGAAGCTTTCTTT

j_call: TRBJ2-7
v_call: TRBV6-5
d_call: -
clone_size: -
cdr3_aa: CASRMTASSYEQYF
cdr3_nt: TGTGCCAGCAGAATGACCGCGAGCTCCTACGAGCAGTACTTC

j_call: TRBJ1-1
v_call: TRBV6-5
d_call: -
clone_size: few
cdr3_aa: CASIPTGNTEAFF
cdr3_nt: TGTGCCAGCATCCCAACGGGGAACACTGAAGCTTTCTTT

j_call: TRBJ2-5
v_call: TRBV4-1
d_call: -
clone_size: -
cdr3_aa: CASSLTEYQETQYF
cdr3_nt: TGCGCCAGCAGCCTGACGGAGTACCAAGAGACCCAGTACTTC

j_call: TRBJ2-7
v_call: TRBV5-4
d_call: TRBD2
clone_size: -
cdr3_aa: CASSLRTSGSYEQYF
cdr3_nt: TGTGCCAGCAGCTTAAGGACTAGCGGGAGTTACGAGCAGTACTTC

j_call: TRBJ2-7
v_call: TRBV7-8
d_call: -
clone_size: once
cdr3_aa: CASSLRQGWYEQYF
cdr3_nt: TGTGCCAGCAGCTTGCGGCAGGGATGGTACGAGCAGTACTTC

j_call: TRBJ2-4
v_call: TRBV15
d_call: -
clone_size: -
cdr3_aa: CATRQADGGHIQYF
cdr3_nt: TGTGCCACCAGGCAGGCAGATGGCGGGCACATTCAGTACTTC

j_call: TRBJ1-1
v_call: TRBV6-6
d_call: TRBD1
clone_size: -
cdr3_aa: CASSRQGASTEAFF
cdr3_nt: TGTGCCAGCAGTCGACAGGGGGCGTCCACTGAAGCTTTCTTT

j_call: TRBJ2-1
v_call: TRBV4-1
d_call: -
clone_size: once
cdr3_aa: CASSQPNRGEQFF
cdr3_nt: TGCGCCAGCAGCCAGCCCAATCGGGGTGAGCAGTTCTTC

j_call: TRBJ1-5
v_call: TRBV2
d_call: -
clone_size: -
cdr3_aa: CASSGQGGGQPQHF
cdr3_nt: TGTGCCAGCAGTGGGCAGGGAGGGGGTCAGCCCCAGCATTTT